The clone carrying this TCR beta chain has ten or more counts. Its target is not known. The CDR3 totals 14 residues. With V trimmed by 6 bases and J by 8 bases, 8 bases remained unmatched. Per germline, CDR1 SEHNR and CDR2 FQNEAQ (reference sequence). TCRdb re-called the RT-PCR reads with MiXCR, one entry per CDR3 protein. The sample lists about 780,000 distinct CDR3 sequences; roughly 18% were seen once. The data stem from a study of response to subunit inactivated influenza vaccine. Study outcomes and limitations: Authors suggested each seasonal influenza vaccination recruits few new T cells.

The source of this sequence is a man aged 50-60 years who received an inactivated influenza vaccine. J is TRBJ2-1 and V is TRBV7-9, with 9 bases fitting TRBD1. The input for sequencing was PBMCs from blood, taken about 5 days after vaccination. The CDR3 bases are TGTGCCAGCAGTTGGGACAGGGTTATCGATGAGCAGTTCTTC. It translates to CASSWDRVIDEQFF.